Sequencing of this TCR beta chain was carried out in a study of T cell changes during pregnancy in multiple sclerosis. In germline, CDR1 is SEHNR, CDR2 FQNEAQ (reference sequence). The CDR3 length is 12 residues. V lost 5 bases, J lost 6 bases, and 10 bases lay in between. The table came from immunoSEQ multiplex PCR; TCRdb's copy has only in-frame clones and leaves some out. The sample includes about 23,000 clones, around 89% of them seen just once. This clonotype was obtained from a female donor with multiple sclerosis, enrolled in a pregnancy study. The gene calls are TRBV7-9 and TRBJ2-5, with unresolved D. Sequences were derived from CD8+ T cells from peripheral blood mononuclear cells, sampled in the first trimester of pregnancy. The CDR3 reads CASSASHQTQYF. Here the CDR3 DNA reads TGTGCCAGCAGCGCGAGCCACCAGACCCAGTACTTC. Drawing the rest from reference TRBV7-9 and TRBJ2-5, the complete variable domain is DTGVSQNPRHKITKRGQNVTFRCDPISEHNRLYWYRQTLGQGPEFLTYFQNEAQLEKSRLLSDRFSAERPKGSFSTLEIQRTEQGDSAMYLCASSASHQTQYFGPGTRLLVL.